The 23 T cell receptor beta chains listed next were all sequenced from one sample in a study of early T cells in non-severe SARS-CoV-2 infection. A single record per CDR3 protein comes from TCRdb applying MiXCR to the 5' RACE reads. The sample shows about 90,000 distinct CDR3 sequences, over 9.5% of them seen only once. The source was whole blood, collected at baseline. These receptors originate from an adult who was a healthcare worker with PCR-confirmed SARS-CoV-2 infection or an uninfected control (not recorded which).

The CDR3 region is CASSRTSGDYNEQFF. The CDR3 DNA follows: TGTGCCAGCAGCAGAACTAGCGGGGACTACAATGAGCAGTTCTTC. The gene calls are TRBV7-2 and TRBJ2-1; 10 bases line up with TRBD2. The CDR3 runs 15 residues. With V trimmed by 5 bases and J by 3 bases, 4 bases remained unmatched. Germline CDR1 and CDR2: SGHTA and FQGNSA.

This clonotype has at least ten counts. The chain uses TRBV28 and TRBJ2-2; D is uncertain. The CDR3 spans 14 residues. V lost 6 bases and J lost 3, with 11 bases in between. Germline lookup yields CDR1 MDHEN and CDR2 SYDVKM. The CDR3 loop reads CASSPSRYTGELFF. CDR3 nucleotide sequence: TGTGCCAGCAGCCCAAGTCGGTACACCGGGGAGCTGTTTTTT.

The chain employs TRBV18 and TRBJ2-7, with D perhaps matching TRBD1 or TRBD2 (6 bases each). The CDR3 covers 15 residues. CDR1 is KGHSH and CDR2 is LQKENI in the germline V gene. V was cut by 2 bases and J by 0 bases, with 11 bases left in between. The CDR3 DNA reads TGTGCCAGCTCACCAAGCCGGGGGCCCTCCTACGAGCAGTACTTC. Translation: CASSPSRGPSYEQYF.

V is TRBV18 and J is TRBJ2-7; 7 nucleotides agree with TRBD1. The CDR3 is made up of 15 amino acids. With V trimmed by 2 bases and J by 0 bases, 4 bases remained unmatched. Germline values: CDR1 KGHSH, CDR2 LQKENI. The CDR3 region has the DNA TGTGCCAGCTCACCAGGGACAGCGAACTCCTACGAGCAGTACTTC. Its protein is CASSPGTANSYEQYF.

The chain carries TRBV20-1 and TRBJ2-3, with 10 positions matching TRBD2. The CDR3 covers 15 residues. V was pared by 3 bases and J by 0 bases, with 3 bases of the junction left unmatched. The germline gives CDR1 DFQATT, CDR2 SNEGSKA (reference sequence). CDR3 nucleotides: TGCAGTGCTAGGGAGCGGGGGGGGAGCACAGATACGCAGTATTTT. This sequence encodes CSARERGGSTDTQYF.

This clonotype has only a few counts. This chain links TRBV7-9 with TRBJ1-1; TRBD1 might be the D (5 bases). V lost 5 bases and J 4 bases, leaving 11 bases between the germline ends. Germline CDR1 and CDR2: SEHNR and FQNEAQ (reference sequence). The CDR3 is 13 amino acids. The CDR3 coding sequence is TGTGCCAGCAGCCGAAAAGGGGCCACTGAAGCTTTCTTT. Its protein is CASSRKGATEAFF.

The J gene is TRBJ2-7, the V gene TRBV12-3 or TRBV12-4, with D possibly being TRBD1 or TRBD2 (7 bases each). This CDR3 comprises 15 residues. V gave up 6 bases and J gave up 2 bases, with 17 bases separating them. For the CDR3, the DNA is TGTGCCAGCAGCCCCAGGGGGGGGCGGGCCTACGAGCAGTACTTC. It specifies CASSPRGGRAYEQYF.

This clonotype occurred a few times. The chain couples TRBV15 to TRBJ2-3, with no clear D. Germline assignment: CDR1 LNHNV and CDR2 YYDKDF (reference sequence). This CDR3 has 14 amino acids. Trimming took off 1 base at V and 6 bases at J, with 11 bases between the two ends. The CDR3 nucleotides read TGTGCCACCAGCAGAGGGGATTCCGTGGATACGCAGTATTTT. Protein sequence: CATSRGDSVDTQYF.

This clonotype was found a few times. The rearrangement uses TRBV30 and TRBJ1-5; the D gene is possibly TRBD1 (5 bases). V was shortened by 2 bases and J by 4 bases, with 18 bases between the two germline ends. CDR1 and CDR2 from the germline V gene are GTSNPN and SVGIG (reference sequence). The CDR3 has 16 amino acids. CDR3 loop: CAWSSRGRGENQPQHF. The DNA for the CDR3 is TGTGCCTGGAGTTCCCGGGGGAGAGGGGAAAATCAGCCCCAGCATTTT.

The rearrangement uses TRBV6-2 or TRBV6-3 and TRBJ2-5, with 7 bases identical to TRBD1. The CDR3 has 14 residues. Germline lookup yields CDR1 MNHEY and CDR2 SVGEGT. V lost 5 bases and J lost 1; bases outside the gene matches: 4. The CDR3, as DNA: TGTGCCAGCAGTCTACGGGACAGCCAAGAGACCCAGTACTTC. Protein: CASSLRDSQETQYF.

This clonotype has just a few counts. J is TRBJ2-1 and V is TRBV7-8; the match to TRBD2 covers 9 bases. The germline V gene has CDR1 SGHVS and CDR2 FQNEAQ. The trim removed 1 base at V and 2 bases at J, leaving 12 bases unmatched. The CDR3 is 19 residues long. The CDR3 DNA follows: TGTGCCAGCAGCTTAGAACGGCTAGCGGGGCGACAGACCTACAATGAGCAGTTCTTC. Translation gives CASSLERLAGRQTYNEQFF.

This clonotype has only a few counts. The J gene is TRBJ2-7, the V gene TRBV6-1, with D perhaps being TRBD1 or TRBD2 (5 bases each). The germline gives CDR1 MNHNS, CDR2 SASEGT. This CDR3 spans 15 amino acids. V was clipped by 5 bases and J by 2 bases, with 16 bases between them. This chain's CDR3 is CASSRDLPGAYEQYF. As DNA, the CDR3 is TGTGCCAGCAGTCGGGACCTCCCGGGCGCCTACGAGCAGTACTTC.

The chain joins TRBV6-1 to TRBJ1-6; D might be TRBD1 (6 bases). Trimming removed 7 bases at V and 5 bases at J, with 15 bases between. CDR1 and CDR2 from the germline V gene are MNHNS and SASEGT. The CDR3 totals 15 residues. The chain's CDR3 is CASTPSTGNNSPLHF. The CDR3 DNA reads as TGTGCCAGCACCCCTTCGACAGGAAATAATTCACCCCTCCACTTT.

A few counts support this clonotype. The CDR3 reads CASSFGRRGTGELFF. The CDR3, as DNA: TGTGCCAGCAGCTTCGGGCGTCGGGGCACCGGGGAGCTGTTTTTT. This chain links TRBV7-6 with TRBJ2-2, with TRBD2 as a possible D gene (5 bases). Per germline, CDR1 SGHVS and CDR2 FNYEAQ. With 3 bases removed from V and 4 bases from J, the gap between germline ends came to 12 bases. The CDR3 sequence is 15 residues long.

A few counts support this clonotype. The rearrangement links TRBV27 to TRBJ2-7; D ambiguous. This CDR3 spans 13 amino acids. The V and J ends lost 4 bases and 7 bases respectively, with 14 bases between them. The germline CDR1 and CDR2 sequences are MNHEY and SMNVEV (reference sequence). The CDR3 DNA follows: TGTGCCAGCAGTTACGGACCCCTTGTGGAGCAGTACTTC. Amino acids: CASSYGPLVEQYF.

This clonotype was detected ten times or more. This rearrangement joins TRBV7-8 to TRBJ2-3; D is possibly TRBD2 (6 bases). With 1 base removed from V and 2 bases from J, the gap between germline ends came to 16 bases. This CDR3 spans 17 amino acids. The germline CDR1 and CDR2 sequences are SGHVS and FQNEAQ. The CDR3 DNA reads TGTGCCAGCAGCTTAGAGGGTGTGACTAGGCCCACAGATACGCAGTATTTT. It yields the protein CASSLEGVTRPTDTQYF.

As for this clonotype: The junction differs from germline at one of its ends, possibly a read error. V and J are TRBV7-7 and TRBJ2-1; D gene ambiguous. Looked up from germline, CDR1 is SSHAT and CDR2 is FNYEAQ (reference sequence). CDR3 length: 13 amino acids. In DNA form, the CDR3 reads TGTGCTAGCAGCCCCCAGACCTGGCGGGAGCAGTTCTTC. Its protein product is CASSPQTWREQFF.

This chain connects TRBV7-9 to TRBJ1-4; no definite D call. The germline gives CDR1 SEHNR, CDR2 FQNEAQ (reference sequence). V dropped 1 base and J dropped 8 bases, with 5 bases sitting between them. The CDR3 is 12 amino acids. In DNA, the CDR3 is TGTGCCAGCAGCTTAGTTAGAGAAAAACTGTTTTTT. It yields the protein CASSLVREKLFF.

A few counts support this clonotype. The chain recombines TRBV11-2 with TRBJ2-7, with no clear D. Trimming removed 5 bases from V and 7 bases from J, with 18 bases in between. From germline, CDR1 is SGHAT and CDR2 FQNNGV. This CDR3 comprises 14 residues. CDR3 in amino acids: CASSQKRGYVEQYF. CDR3 bases: TGTGCCAGCAGCCAAAAGAGAGGCTACGTAGAGCAGTACTTC.

This clonotype was seen a few times. The V call is TRBV25-1, the J call TRBJ1-2, with TRBD1 as a possible D gene (5 bases). Germline CDR1 and CDR2: MGHDK and SYGVNS. The V end lost 3 bases, the J end lost 6 bases, and 11 bases lay between the germline ends. The CDR3 extends over 13 amino acids. This CDR3 reads CASSERVRDGYTF. CDR3 in DNA: TGTGCCAGCAGTGAGCGGGTCAGGGATGGCTACACCTTC.

V usage is TRBV7-3 and J usage is TRBJ2-1, with 8 bases lining up with TRBD2. V lost 5 bases, J lost 2 bases, and 5 bases stayed unmatched. The CDR3 runs 15 residues. Looked up from germline, CDR1 is SGHTA and CDR2 is FQGTGA. The CDR3 is CASSRGGGTYNEQFF. The CDR3 DNA reads TGTGCCAGCAGCCGGGGGGGCGGCACCTACAATGAGCAGTTCTTC.

This clonotype was recorded only once. V gene TRBV6-5 combines with J gene TRBJ2-3, with TRBD2 matching 11 bases. V shed 2 bases, J shed 3 bases, and the junction held 10 bases outside the gene matches. Germline V gives CDR1 MNHEY, CDR2 SVGAGI. The CDR3 is 18 amino acids. Here the CDR3 DNA reads TGTGCCAGCAGTTACGGGGGGAGGGCTAGCGGGAGGACAGATACGCAGTATTTT. Translated: CASSYGGRASGRTDTQYF.

Only a few counts were recorded for this clonotype. The V and J genes are TRBV7-9 and TRBJ1-6; 7 nucleotides agree with TRBD1. V was clipped by 3 bases and J by 7 bases; unmatched bases: 9. The length of the CDR3 is 16 residues. Germline CDR1 is SEHNR and CDR2 is FQNEAQ (reference sequence). CDR3 sequence: CASSLSHRDRNSPLHF. The CDR3 coding sequence is TGTGCCAGCAGCTTGTCTCACAGGGACAGAAATTCACCCCTCCACTTT.